This TCR beta chain was observed in a study of T cell responses to AZD1222 COVID-19 vaccine. Across the study: Investigators merged groups given second doses at roughly 4 or roughly 12 weeks. Study results and limitations: The span of vaccine-associated CD4 TCRs extended across spike, with dominance at 160-218 and 743-854.

Regarding this clone: The antigen remains undetermined.

Method: immunoSEQ multiplex PCR; TCRdb's copy keeps in-frame clones and lacks some. The table records around 99,000 clones, about 90% of them present only once. CDR3 length: 16 amino acids. The germline gives CDR1 SGHRS, CDR2 YFSETQ. V lost 3 bases and J lost 5, with 15 bases in between. The TCR sequence derives from an adult in good health. The V gene is TRBV5-1, the J gene TRBJ1-6; no firm D call. The starting material was peripheral blood, obtained on day 0 of AZD1222 vaccination. CDR3 sequence: CASSSRPGYNNSPLHF. The DNA of the CDR3 is TGCGCCAGCAGCTCCCGCCCGGGCTATAATAATTCACCCCTCCACTTT.